This T cell receptor (beta chain) originates from a study of blood T cell repertoires in COVID-19. Whole-study context: Samples taken during acute and convalescent COVID-19 were collected in the United States, Italy and Spain.

Clones were sequenced by immunoSEQ multiplex PCR, and TCRdb holds only the in-frame ones, with some missing. The data show just under 95,000 clones, with around 82% seen just once and about 8.1% held by the top ten. Sequencing used peripheral blood. The clonotype comes from a man in his fifties who had recovered from COVID-19.

CDR3 sequence: CAISELLVGQGRGYTF. CDR3 DNA: TGTGCCATCAGTGAATTGCTAGTGGGACAGGGACGTGGCTACACCTTC. The V gene is TRBV10-3, the J gene TRBJ1-2; 9 bases align to TRBD1. With 3 bases clipped from V and 7 bases from J, the junction kept 12 bases outside the gene matches. Germline V gene data show CDR1 as ENHRY and CDR2 as SYGVKD. This CDR3 region has 16 residues.